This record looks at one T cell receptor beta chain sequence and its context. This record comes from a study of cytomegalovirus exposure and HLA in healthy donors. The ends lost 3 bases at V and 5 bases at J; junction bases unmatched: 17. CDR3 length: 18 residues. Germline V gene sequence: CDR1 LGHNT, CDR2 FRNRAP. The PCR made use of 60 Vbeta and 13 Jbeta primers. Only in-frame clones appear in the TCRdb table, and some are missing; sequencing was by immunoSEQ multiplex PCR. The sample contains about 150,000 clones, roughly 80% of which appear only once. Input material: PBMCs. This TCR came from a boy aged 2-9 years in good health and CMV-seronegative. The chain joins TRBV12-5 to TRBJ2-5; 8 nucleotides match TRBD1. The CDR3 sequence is CASGLVDRGQGAGETQYF. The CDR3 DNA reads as TGTGCTAGTGGTTTAGTTGATCGGGGGCAGGGGGCGGGGGAGACCCAGTACTTC.